The subject of this entry is one T cell receptor beta chain. Its antigen remains unidentified. This specimen comes from a study of CD39 and CD103 CD8 tumor-infiltrating T cells. General observations from the study: Compared with DN, SP and blood memory CD8, DP TILs appeared more oligoclonal. DP TIL clonotypes were rarely found in blood or uninvolved lymph node.

The CDR3 contains 15 residues. Germline CDR1 and CDR2: LNHDA and SQIVND (reference sequence). The V and J ends lost 2 bases and 1 base, in that order; junction bases with no gene match: 3. Each sorted subset gave about 10,000 to 100,000 cells for genomic DNA. Measured with immunoSEQ multiplex PCR; TCRdb has only the in-frame clones, and not every one. The data contain about 450 clones, less than 75% of them seen just once; the ten biggest clones take up under 55%. The receptor's source is a human donor with head and neck squamous cell carcinoma. The rearrangement joins TRBV19 to TRBJ1-1, with TRBD1 matching 8 bases. The specimen sequenced was CD39+ CD103+ CD8+ T cells sorted from the tumor. The sample's subset: CD103+CD39+ double-positive CD45RA- CD8 T cells. CDR3 residues: CASSIRQGPNTEAFF. In nucleotides, the CDR3 is TGTGCCAGTAGTATAAGACAGGGGCCGAACACTGAAGCTTTCTTT.